The T cell receptor (beta chain) described here comes from a study of T cell responses to AZD1222 COVID-19 vaccine. Here immunoSEQ multiplex PCR was the method, and the copy in TCRdb shows in-frame clones only, minus some. The sample lists 150,000 to 200,000 clones; 80% to 90% were seen once. The germline V gene has CDR1 KGHSH and CDR2 LQKENI. This CDR3 has 13 residues. With 2 bases removed from V and 7 bases from J, the gap between germline ends came to 6 bases. This TCR derives from an adult in good health. Here the sequenced sample was peripheral blood, taken on day 0 of AZD1222 vaccination. The chain links TRBV18 to TRBJ1-6, with a weak D call TRBD1 (5 bases). Written as DNA, the CDR3 is TGTGCCAGCTCACCATCAGGGAATTCACCCCTCCACTTT. This sequence encodes CASSPSGNSPLHF.